These T cell receptor beta chains were read from a single sample in a study of vaccination effects on CD4 cells after COVID-19. TCRdb keeps only in-frame clones here, not all; method: immunoSEQ multiplex PCR. The profile shows 68,000 or so clones, 80% of them singletons. These TCRs are of unknown antigen specificity. Specimen: CD4+ T cells from PBMCs cultured with SARS-CoV-2 spike peptides, collected before COVID-19 vaccination. Receptors were obtained from a human donor who received a COVID-19 vaccine. CDR3s include the opening cysteine and the closing phenylalanine or tryptophan. D genes are given only for firm matches. Clone size is not always given. Where it is, it says once, few, many or a class for expanded clones.

CDR3 | DNA | V | D | J | size
CASSLDREQPQHF | TGTGCCAGCAGTTTGGACAGGGAACAGCCCCAGCATTTT | TRBV5-4 | TRBD1 | TRBJ1-5 | .
CASSRNREPLSTDTQYF | TGTGCCAGCAGTCGAAACAGGGAACCGTTGTCCACAGATACGCAGTATTTT | TRBV6-6 | . | TRBJ2-3 | .
CASRVGRGGEKLFF | TGTGCCAGCAGGGTTGGGAGGGGCGGTGAAAAACTGTTTTTT | TRBV2 | . | TRBJ1-4 | .
CASLGTYTDTQYF | TGTGCCAGCTTGGGCACGTACACAGATACGCAGTATTTT | TRBV18 | . | TRBJ2-3 | .
CAGKGDRENGYTF | TGTGCCGGGAAAGGGGACAGGGAGAATGGCTACACCTTC | TRBV19 | TRBD1 | TRBJ1-2 | .
CASSLGRNTGELFF | TGCGCCAGCAGCTTGGGCAGAAACACCGGGGAGCTGTTTTTT | TRBV5-1 | . | TRBJ2-2 | .
CATDGTGDNSPLHF | TGTGCCACCGACGGGACAGGGGATAATTCACCCCTCCACTTT | TRBV10-3 | TRBD1 | TRBJ1-6 | .
CASSFPGQISDTQYF | TGCGCCAGCAGCTTTCCGGGACAGATCTCAGATACGCAGTATTTT | TRBV5-1 | TRBD1 | TRBJ2-3 | .
CASSYSRWGDTGELFF | TGTGCCAGCAGTTACTCGAGATGGGGCGACACCGGGGAGCTGTTTTTT | TRBV6-5 | . | TRBJ2-2 | .
CSVEDDNYGYTF | TGCAGCGTTGAAGACGACAACTATGGCTACACCTTC | TRBV29-1 | . | TRBJ1-2 | .
CASSLNGQGATEAFF | TGCGCCAGCAGCTTGAACGGACAGGGGGCAACTGAAGCTTTCTTT | TRBV5-1 | TRBD1 | TRBJ1-1 | once
CASNLRTGNQETQYF | TGCGCCAGCAACCTACGGACAGGGAACCAAGAGACCCAGTACTTC | TRBV5-1 | TRBD1 | TRBJ2-5 | .
CASSPGTGGIGEQFF | TGCGCCAGCAGCCCCGGGACAGGGGGCATCGGTGAGCAGTTCTTC | TRBV4-1 | TRBD1 | TRBJ2-1 | .
CASSPEGQRTGELFF | TGTGCCAGTAGTCCGGAAGGACAGAGGACCGGGGAGCTGTTTTTT | TRBV19 | . | TRBJ2-2 | .
CATSDIGGPYNEQFF | TGTGCCACCAGTGACATAGGGGGACCCTACAATGAGCAGTTCTTC | TRBV24-1 | . | TRBJ2-1 | .
CASSPLQGGDSPLHF | TGTGCCAGCTCACCCCTACAGGGGGGCGATTCACCCCTCCACTTT | TRBV18 | TRBD1 | TRBJ1-6 | .
CASSYSRAGGDPEAFF | TGTGCCAGCAGTTACTCGCGAGCAGGGGGCGATCCTGAAGCTTTCTTT | TRBV6-5 | TRBD1 | TRBJ1-1 | .
CASSLGVDRLYEQFF | TGTGCCAGCAGCTTAGGGGTCGACAGGCTTTATGAGCAGTTCTTC | TRBV11-1 | . | TRBJ2-1 | .
CASSYPYTRNQETQYF | TGTGCCAGCAGTTACCCATACACACGAAACCAAGAGACCCAGTACTTC | TRBV6-6 | . | TRBJ2-5 | .
CASSRDLNNEQFF | TGTGCCAGCTCAAGAGACTTGAACAATGAGCAGTTCTTC | TRBV18 | . | TRBJ2-1 | .